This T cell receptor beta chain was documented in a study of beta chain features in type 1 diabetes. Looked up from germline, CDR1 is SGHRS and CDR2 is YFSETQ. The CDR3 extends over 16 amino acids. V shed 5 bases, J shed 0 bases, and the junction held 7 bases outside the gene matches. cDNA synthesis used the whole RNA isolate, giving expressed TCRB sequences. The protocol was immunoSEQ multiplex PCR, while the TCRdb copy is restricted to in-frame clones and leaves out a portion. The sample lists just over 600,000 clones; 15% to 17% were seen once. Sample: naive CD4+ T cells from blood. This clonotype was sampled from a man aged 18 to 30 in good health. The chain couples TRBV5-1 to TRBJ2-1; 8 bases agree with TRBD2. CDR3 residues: CASRKGSGSSYNEQFF. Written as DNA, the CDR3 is TGCGCCAGCAGGAAAGGGAGCGGGAGCTCCTACAATGAGCAGTTCTTC.